These T cell receptor beta chains were read from a single sample in a study of blood T cell repertoires in COVID-19. The repertoire was sequenced with immunoSEQ multiplex PCR; TCRdb's copy has only in-frame clones and lacks some. The sample has fewer than 250,000 clones; about 90% are singletons. Material for sequencing was peripheral blood. The receptors derive from a man between 25 and 39 years old with COVID-19, enrolled during active disease. CDR3s include the opening cysteine and the closing phenylalanine or tryptophan. The D gene is left open where the match is weak. Part of the rows lack a size; the others show once, few, many or a class for expanded clones.

>TRBJ1-2|-|-|TRBV5-4
CASSQASLYGYTF
TGTGCCAGCAGCCAGGCGAGTCTCTATGGCTACACCTTC
>TRBJ1-4|-|TRBD1|TRBV19
CATRRQGTEKLFF
TGTGCCACCCGCCGACAGGGAACCGAAAAACTGTTTTTT
>TRBJ1-2|once|-|TRBV6-5
CASRAGSGYGYTF
TGTGCCAGCAGAGCAGGGTCTGGCTATGGCTACACCTTC
>TRBJ2-7|-|TRBD1|TRBV28
CASTTGGIYEQYF
TGTGCCAGCACAACAGGGGGCATCTACGAGCAGTACTTC
>TRBJ1-1|-|TRBD1|TRBV10-3
CAISAGTGNLAFF
TGTGCCATCAGTGCGGGGACAGGGAATTTGGCTTTCTTT
>TRBJ1-1|-|-|TRBV19
CASSRAGVIHTEAFF
TGTGCCAGTAGTCGGGCAGGGGTAATCCACACTGAAGCTTTCTTT
>TRBJ2-4|-|TRBD1|TRBV2
CASSEDRASKNIQYF
TGTGCCAGCAGTGAGGACAGGGCGTCCAAAAACATTCAGTACTTC
>TRBJ1-2|-|-|TRBV30
CAWSVYGASAF
TGTGCCTGGAGTGTGTACGGAGCATCAGCCTTC
>TRBJ2-7|-|TRBD1|TRBV6-5
CASSYGEPGTAYEQYF
TGTGCCAGCAGTTACGGCGAACCCGGGACAGCCTACGAGCAGTACTTC
>TRBJ1-1|-|TRBD1|TRBV6-5
CASRSSRTGVTEAFF
TGTGCCAGCAGATCCAGCAGGACAGGGGTTACTGAAGCTTTCTTT
>TRBJ2-2|-|-|TRBV9
CASSVGWQTNTGELFF
TGTGCCAGCAGCGTAGGTTGGCAGACAAACACCGGGGAGCTGTTTTTT
>TRBJ2-1|few|TRBD1|TRBV24-1
CATSDSSLRDRGQGEQFF
TGTGCCACCAGTGATTCTTCACTCCGGGACAGGGGGCAAGGGGAGCAGTTCTTC
>TRBJ1-1|once|TRBD1|TRBV2
CASRSDRRGSNTEAFF
TGTGCCAGCAGGTCGGACAGGCGAGGTTCGAACACTGAAGCTTTCTTT
>TRBJ2-5|-|TRBD2|TRBV5-6
CASSLGGTSGAQETQYF
TGTGCCAGCAGCTTGGGTGGTACTAGCGGTGCCCAAGAGACCCAGTACTTC
>TRBJ1-2|-|-|TRBV3-1/TRBV3-2
CASSLGHGARGYTF
TGTGCCAGCAGCCTAGGACATGGGGCCCGTGGCTACACCTTC
>TRBJ2-3|-|-|TRBV5-1
CASSFLQGPLSDTQYF
TGCGCCAGCAGCTTTCTACAGGGTCCATTGTCAGATACGCAGTATTTT
>TRBJ2-3|few|-|TRBV27
CASSHNSGPGDTQYF
TGTGCCAGCAGTCACAATAGCGGTCCCGGAGATACGCAGTATTTT
>TRBJ1-1|-|-|TRBV6-1
CASSETSPPRNEAFF
TGTGCCAGCAGTGAGACCTCTCCCCCGAGGAATGAAGCTTTCTTT